Ten or more counts support the clone carrying this T cell receptor beta chain. In the authors' methods: Cell counts per sample came from amplifying reference gene primers. The data were produced by immunoSEQ multiplex PCR, yet TCRdb's version contains in-frame clones alone and is incomplete. The DNA was the basis for D and trimming; V, J and clone size are from that table. The sample carries approximately 98,000 clones, over 70% recorded once. The V end was cut by 5 bases, the J end by 2 bases, with 22 bases between. Germline assignment: CDR1 MNHEY and CDR2 SVGEGT. This CDR3 is built from 18 residues. This entry comes from a study of blood T cell repertoires in COVID-19. The wider study: The study drew acute and convalescent COVID-19 samples from the United States, Italy and Spain.

The sample was peripheral blood. The chain is built from TRBV6-2 or TRBV6-3 and TRBJ1-3, with D uncertain. The sequence was obtained from a man aged 55 to 69 with acute or convalescent COVID-19. The CDR3 DNA reads TGTGCCAGCAGTCTTGTGGGCAGAAGACATTCCGCTGGAAACACCATATATTTT. It is translated as CASSLVGRRHSAGNTIYF.